This T cell receptor beta chain derives from a study of blood T cell repertoires in COVID-19. At the level of the study: Sites across the United States, Italy and Spain contributed samples from acute and convalescent COVID-19. T cells, B-cell-depleted T cells, or PBMCs supplied cDNA or gDNA.

The authors' processing: Amplification of reference gene primers provided the estimated nucleated cell counts. Sequencing was performed with immunoSEQ multiplex PCR; in TCRdb, only in-frame clones are kept and a portion is missing. V and J calls and clone size are given by that table; D and trimming were obtained from the DNA. The data show approximately 290,000 clones, roughly nine tenths seen once. Followed over time, Seattle patients had been enrolled while infection was active. This TCR was sampled from a woman aged 25 to 39 with COVID-19, enrolled during active disease. The specimen was peripheral blood.

CDR3 nucleotide sequence: TGTGCCAGCAGCGTAACATACGAGGGTGAAAAACTGTTTTTT. It translates to CASSVTYEGEKLFF. The V call is TRBV9, the J call TRBJ1-4; D not resolved. The CDR3 length is 14 residues. The V end lost 1 base, the J end lost 7 bases, and 11 bases lay between the germline ends. Germline V CDR1 and CDR2: SGDLS, YYNGEE.